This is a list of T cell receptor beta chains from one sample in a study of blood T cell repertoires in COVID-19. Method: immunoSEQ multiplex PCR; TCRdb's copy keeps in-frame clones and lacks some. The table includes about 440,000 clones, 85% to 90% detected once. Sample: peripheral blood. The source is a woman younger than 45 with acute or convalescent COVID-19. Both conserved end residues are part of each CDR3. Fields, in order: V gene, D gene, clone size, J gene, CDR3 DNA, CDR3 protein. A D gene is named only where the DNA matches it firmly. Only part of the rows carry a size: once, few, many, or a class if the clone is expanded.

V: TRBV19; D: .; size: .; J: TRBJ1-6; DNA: TGTGCCAGTAGGATCGGCGGTCTTTCACCCCTCCACTTT; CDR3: CASRIGGLSPLHF
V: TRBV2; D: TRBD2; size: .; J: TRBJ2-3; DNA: TGTGCCAGCGGGACTAGGGATACGCAGTATTTT; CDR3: CASGTRDTQYF
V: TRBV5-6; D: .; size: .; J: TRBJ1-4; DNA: TGTGCCAGCAGCTTGTTTCAGGATTTTGAAAAACTGTTTTTT; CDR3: CASSLFQDFEKLFF
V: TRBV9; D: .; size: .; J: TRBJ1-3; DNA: TGTGCCAGCAGCGTAGCAGGCGTCGGAAACACCATATATTTT; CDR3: CASSVAGVGNTIYF
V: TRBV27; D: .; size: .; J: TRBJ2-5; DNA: TGTGCCAGCAGTTATACGGGCGGGACCGCGGAGACCCAGTACTTC; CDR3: CASSYTGGTAETQYF
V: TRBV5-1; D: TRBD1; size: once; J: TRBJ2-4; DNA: TGCGCCAGCAGCGTATTCCCGACAGGGGGCGCCACGTACATTCAGTACTTC; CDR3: CASSVFPTGGATYIQYF
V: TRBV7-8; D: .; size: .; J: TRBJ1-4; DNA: TGTGCCAGCAGCTCAGGGACACGAATCGAAAAACTGTTTTTT; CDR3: CASSSGTRIEKLFF
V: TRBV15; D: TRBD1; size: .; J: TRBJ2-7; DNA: TGTGCCACCAGCAGAGATCTCGTGACAGGGACCGAGCAGTACTTC; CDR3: CATSRDLVTGTEQYF
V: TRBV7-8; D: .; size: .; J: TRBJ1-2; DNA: TGTGCCAGCAGCTTAGAGAGCCGGGGCTACACCTTC; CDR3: CASSLESRGYTF
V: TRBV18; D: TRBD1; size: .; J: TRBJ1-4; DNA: TGTGCCAGCTCACCTTTCACAGGGGAAAATGAAAAACTGTTTTTT; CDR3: CASSPFTGENEKLFF
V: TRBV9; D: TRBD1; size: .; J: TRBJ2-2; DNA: TGTGCCAGCAGCGCGCATCAGGGGGCGTCCGGGGAGCTGTTTTTT; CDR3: CASSAHQGASGELFF
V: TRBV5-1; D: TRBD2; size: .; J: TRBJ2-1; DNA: TGCGCCAGCAGCGGCGGGGGGGCTATTAAAAACAATGAGCAGTTCTTC; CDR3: CASSGGGAIKNNEQFF
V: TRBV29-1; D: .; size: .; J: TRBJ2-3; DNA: TGCAGCGTTGAAAACCCTATCCAGGGGGATACGCAGTATTTT; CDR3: CSVENPIQGDTQYF
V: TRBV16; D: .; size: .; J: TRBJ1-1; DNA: TGTGCCAGCAGCCCCAGGACAAGCGACACTGAAGCTTTCTTT; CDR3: CASSPRTSDTEAFF
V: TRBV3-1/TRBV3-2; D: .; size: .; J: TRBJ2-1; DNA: TGTGCCAGCAGCCGACGAGGCACCTTAGCGGATGAGCAGTTCTTC; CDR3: CASSRRGTLADEQFF
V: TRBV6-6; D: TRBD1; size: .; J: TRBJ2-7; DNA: TGTGCCAGCAGTTATTTGGGACAGGGGGACTACGAGCAGTACTTC; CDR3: CASSYLGQGDYEQYF
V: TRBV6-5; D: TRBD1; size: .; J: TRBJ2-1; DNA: TGTGCCAGCATCTATGACCTGGGACAGAACAATGAGCAGTTCTTC; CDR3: CASIYDLGQNNEQFF
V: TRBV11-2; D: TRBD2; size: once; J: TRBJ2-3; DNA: TGTGCCAGCAGTATTACCGGGGGGGCACATAATACGCAGTATTTT; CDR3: CASSITGGAHNTQYF
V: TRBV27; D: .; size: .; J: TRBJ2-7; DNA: TGTGCCAGCAGTTCAACCTACGAGCAGTACTTC; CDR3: CASSSTYEQYF
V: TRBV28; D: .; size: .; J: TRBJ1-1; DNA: TGTGCCAGCAGTTCCATGGACAGTGAAGCTTTCTTT; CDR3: CASSSMDSEAFF
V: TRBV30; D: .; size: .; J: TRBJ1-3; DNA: TGTGCCTATTCCACAGAAATCTCTGGAAACACCATATATTTT; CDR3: CAYSTEISGNTIYF
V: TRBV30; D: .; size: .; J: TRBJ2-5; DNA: TGTGCCTGGAGTGCTACTAAGAGAGAGACCCAGTACTTC; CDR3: CAWSATKRETQYF
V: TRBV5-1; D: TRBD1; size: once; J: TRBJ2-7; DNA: TGCGCCAGCAGCATAGGGACAGGGCTTAGGGAGCAGTACTTC; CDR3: CASSIGTGLREQYF
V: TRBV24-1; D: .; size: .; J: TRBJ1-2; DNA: TGTGCCACCAGTGAGGGGGGAGGCTACACCTTC; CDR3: CATSEGGGYTF
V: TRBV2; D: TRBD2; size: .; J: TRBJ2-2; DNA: TGTGCCAGCAGTGAAAGTACTAGCGGCACCGGGGAGCTGTTTTTT; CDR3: CASSESTSGTGELFF
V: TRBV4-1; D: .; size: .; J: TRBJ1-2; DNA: TGCGCCAGCAGCCAAGTGGAAGAGGTTTCTAACTATGGCTACACCTTC; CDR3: CASSQVEEVSNYGYTF
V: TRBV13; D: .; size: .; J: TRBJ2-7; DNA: TGTGCCAGCAGCTTAGGTACAGGCTACGAGCAGTACTTC; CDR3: CASSLGTGYEQYF
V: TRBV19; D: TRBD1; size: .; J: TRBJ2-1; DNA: TGTGCCAGTAGTGGAAGACAGGGGGCGCGGTACAATGAGCAGTTCTTC; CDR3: CASSGRQGARYNEQFF
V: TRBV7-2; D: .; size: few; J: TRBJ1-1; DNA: TGTGCCAGCAGCTTAGAGGCGGGAAATGAAGCTTTCTTT; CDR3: CASSLEAGNEAFF
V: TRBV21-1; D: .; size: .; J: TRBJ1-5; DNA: TGTGCCAGCAGCAAAGTAGACAGTCAGCCCCAGCATTTT; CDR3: CASSKVDSQPQHF
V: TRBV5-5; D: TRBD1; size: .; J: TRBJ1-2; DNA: TGTGCCAGCAGCCGTACAGGGGTCTATGGCTACACCTTC; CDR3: CASSRTGVYGYTF
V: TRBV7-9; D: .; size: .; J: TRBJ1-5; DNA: TGTGCCAGCAGCTTCGGAGGGGACCAGCCCCAGCATTTT; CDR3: CASSFGGDQPQHF
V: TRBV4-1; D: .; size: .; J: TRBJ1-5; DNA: TGCGCCAGCAGCCAGATGCTTCTTTTGCAGAGGCAGCCCCAGCATTTT; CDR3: CASSQMLLLQRQPQHF
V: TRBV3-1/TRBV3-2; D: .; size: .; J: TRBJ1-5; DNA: TGTGCCAGCAGCCAAGCCCCCGGGCCCCAGCATTTT; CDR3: CASSQAPGPQHF
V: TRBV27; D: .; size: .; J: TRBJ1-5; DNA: TGTGCCAGCAGTTTAAGGTCAGGGAAAAGCAATCAGCCCCAGCATTTT; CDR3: CASSLRSGKSNQPQHF
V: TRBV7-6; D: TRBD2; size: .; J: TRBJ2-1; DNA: TGTGCCAGCAGCTTCTTCTCTCAAGGGCCGGGGACTAGCGGATACAATGAGCAGTTCTTC; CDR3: CASSFFSQGPGTSGYNEQFF
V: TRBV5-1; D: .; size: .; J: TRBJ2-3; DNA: TGCGCCAGCAGCTTGGACGGTAACACAGATACGCAGTATTTT; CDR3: CASSLDGNTDTQYF
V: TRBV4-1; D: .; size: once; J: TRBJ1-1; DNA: TGCGCCAGCAGCCAAGATGGGGGCATTGCCACTGAAGCTTTCTTT; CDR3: CASSQDGGIATEAFF
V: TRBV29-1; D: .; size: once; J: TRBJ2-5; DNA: TGCAGCGCCGCTGACAACAAAGAGACCCAGTACTTC; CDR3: CSAADNKETQYF
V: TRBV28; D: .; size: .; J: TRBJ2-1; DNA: TGTGCCAGCATGTTGGGGGGGGCAAAGAATGAGCAGTTCTTC; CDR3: CASMLGGAKNEQFF
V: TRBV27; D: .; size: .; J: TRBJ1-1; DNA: TGTGCCAGCAGTTTATGGGGCAGAGAGAACACTGAAGCTTTCTTT; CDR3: CASSLWGRENTEAFF
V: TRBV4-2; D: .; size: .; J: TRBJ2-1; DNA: TGTGCCAGCAGCCAAGCTGGGGGGGGGCGTAATGAGCAGTTCTTC; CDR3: CASSQAGGGRNEQFF
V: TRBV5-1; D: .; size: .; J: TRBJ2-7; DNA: TGCGCCAGCAGCTTGGATCCAGGTTCCTACGAGCAGTACTTC; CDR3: CASSLDPGSYEQYF
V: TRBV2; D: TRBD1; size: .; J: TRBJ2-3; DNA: TGTGCCAGCAGTGAATCGACAGGGAGAGATACGCAGTATTTT; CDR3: CASSESTGRDTQYF